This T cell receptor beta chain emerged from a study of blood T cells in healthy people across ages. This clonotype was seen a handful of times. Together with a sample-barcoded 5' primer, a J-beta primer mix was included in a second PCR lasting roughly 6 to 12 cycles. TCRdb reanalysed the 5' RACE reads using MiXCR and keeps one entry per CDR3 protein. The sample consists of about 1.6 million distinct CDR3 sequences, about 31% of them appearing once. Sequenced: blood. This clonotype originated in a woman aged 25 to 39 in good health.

The CDR3 sequence: CASSDQPGLAPGNTIYF. The CDR3 DNA is TGTGCCAGCAGTGATCAACCGGGTTTAGCGCCTGGAAACACCATATATTTT. J is TRBJ1-3 and V is TRBV25-1; D gene uncertain. Trimming cost V 3 bases and J 2 bases, with 17 bases left between them. The CDR3 totals 17 residues. Germline V CDR1 and CDR2: MGHDK, SYGVNS.